These 14 T cell receptor beta chains share one sample of origin, sequenced in a study of blood T cell repertoires in COVID-19 (dated by TCRdb to between 2020 and 2021). Libraries were made using the immunoSEQ multiplex PCR assay. TCRdb holds this immuneACCESS table with in-frame rearrangements only. Some clones are missing; in checked studies, unresolved V genes explain under half, and the rest has no known cause. This sample lists roughly 250,000 clones; about 89% were detected once. The ten largest make up about 0.8% of the sample. The sequencing sample was made of peripheral blood. The receptors were sampled from a man under 40 with acute or convalescent COVID-19.

The chain employs TRBV6-5 and TRBJ2-3, with 7 bases matching TRBD1. Germline V gene lookup returns CDR1 MNHEY and CDR2 SVGAGI. The CDR3 length is 14 residues. After removal of 5 bases from V and 2 bases from J, the junction contained 4 bases not matched to a gene. CDR3 in DNA: TGTGCCAGCAGTCCAGGGGGATCCACAGATACGCAGTATTTT. Amino acid sequence: CASSPGGSTDTQYF.

This rearrangement joins TRBV11-2 to TRBJ2-1, with 7 bases matching TRBD1. The germline V gene encodes CDR1 SGHAT and CDR2 FQNNGV. CDR3 size: 13 residues. V shed 5 bases and J 9 bases; nucleotides not matched to a gene: 7. CDR3 sequence (DNA): TGTGCCAGCAGCCATGGACAGGACCTTGAGCAGTTCTTC. Translated: CASSHGQDLEQFF.

In the case of this clone: A read error may produce the germline difference seen at one junction end. This rearrangement joins TRBV6-1 to TRBJ2-1; D unresolved. The CDR3 length is 16 residues. Germline V lookup: CDR1 MNHNS, CDR2 SASEGT. CDR3 protein: CASSEPVVFSHNEQFF. The CDR3 bases are TGTGCCAGCAGTGAACCGGTGGTTTTCTCCCACAATGAGCAGTTCTTC.

This sequence joins TRBV5-4 and TRBJ1-1; the match to TRBD1 covers 10 bases. This CDR3 spans 15 amino acids. The germline CDR1 and CDR2 sequences are SGHNT and YYREEE (reference sequence). Germline trimming cut 4 bases from V and 2 bases from J; bases unmatched to any gene: 5. The CDR3 nucleotides are TGTGCCAGCAGCACACGACAGGGGGCTAACACTGAAGCTTTCTTT. Protein sequence: CASSTRQGANTEAFF.

Regarding this clone: The same CDR3 also results from other DNA sequences found in this sample. This sequence joins TRBV5-1 and TRBJ2-7; D might be TRBD2 (5 bases). Germline CDR1 reads SGHRS; CDR2 reads YFSETQ. V lost 0 bases and J lost 4, with 5 bases in between. This CDR3 is built from 12 residues. The CDR3 DNA reads as TGCGCCAGCAGCTTGGGAGGGTACGAGCAGTACTTC. This encodes CASSLGGYEQYF. Complete variable domain (other parts from reference TRBV5-1 and TRBJ2-7): KAGVTQTPRYLIKTRGQQVTLSCSPISGHRSVSWYQQTPGQGLQFLFEYFSETQRNKGNFPGRFSGRQFSNSRSEMNVSTLELGDSALYLCASSLGGYEQYFGPGTRLTVT.

V usage is TRBV28 and J usage is TRBJ2-7, with 9 bases fitting TRBD1. CDR3 length: 14 amino acids. Trimming cost V 2 bases and J 5 bases; bases outside gene matches: 4. Per the germline V gene, CDR1 is MDHEN and CDR2 is SYDVKM. The CDR3 DNA reads as TGTGCCAGCAGTTTAGGGACAGGGTACCACGAGCAGTACTTC. Translation gives CASSLGTGYHEQYF. Based on the CDR3 plus reference TRBV28 and TRBJ2-7, the full variable domain is DVKVTQSSRYLVKRTGEKVFLECVQDMDHENMFWYRQDPGLGLRLIYFSYDVKMKEKGDIPEGYSVSREKKERFSLILESASTNQTSMYLCASSLGTGYHEQYFGPGTRLTVT.

CDR3 sequence (DNA): TGTGCCATCAGTGAGTCTGGGGGGGATACGCAGTATTTT. Translated: CAISESGGDTQYF. This rearrangement joins TRBV10-3 to TRBJ2-3, with D possibly being TRBD2 (6 bases). This CDR3 has 13 amino acids. Trimming shortened V by 0 bases and J by 6 bases, and 7 bases separated the two germline ends. The germline V gene encodes CDR1 ENHRY and CDR2 SYGVKD.

The chain is built from TRBV5-1 and TRBJ2-1; TRBD2 aligns across 7 bases. The CDR3 consists of 16 residues. The V gene end was trimmed by 2 bases and the J gene end by 2 bases; junction bases not matched to a gene: 7. Germline values: CDR1 SGHRS, CDR2 YFSETQ. CDR3 region: CASSLGGGSAYNEQFF. CDR3 DNA sequence: TGCGCCAGCAGCTTAGGAGGCGGGAGTGCCTACAATGAGCAGTTCTTC.

The V and J genes are TRBV30 and TRBJ2-7, with 8 positions matching TRBD2. Trimming at V came to 3 bases and at J to 9 bases, leaving 7 bases not matched to a gene. There are 12 residues in the CDR3. The V gene's germline CDR1 is GTSNPN and CDR2 SVGIG (reference sequence). This chain's CDR3 is CAWSPQRESQYF. The DNA for the CDR3 is TGTGCCTGGAGCCCACAGCGGGAGTCGCAGTACTTC.

The rearrangement joins TRBV27 to TRBJ1-1; maybe TRBD1 (5 bases). The CDR3 has 15 amino acids. Germline V gives CDR1 MNHEY, CDR2 SMNVEV (reference sequence). The V gene lost 3 bases and the J gene lost 2 bases, with 13 bases spanning the gap. As DNA, the CDR3 is TGTGCCAGCAGTTTGCGGGGCGGTTTAAACACTGAAGCTTTCTTT. Translated: CASSLRGGLNTEAFF.

This chain joins TRBV4-1 and TRBJ2-1, with 8 bases that match TRBD2. The germline gives CDR1 MGHRA, CDR2 YSYEKL. Trimming cost V 0 bases and J 9 bases; bases outside gene matches: 7. The length of the CDR3 is 15 residues. Here the CDR3 DNA reads TGCGCCAGCAGCCAAGATGGGCGGGGGGCGAGTGAGCAGTTCTTC. This sequence encodes CASSQDGRGASEQFF.

This clone came up once. The chain carries TRBV3-1 (or the pseudogene TRBV3-2) and TRBJ1-1; D gene ambiguous. The CDR3 loop spans 12 amino acids. The ends were cut back, 4 bases at V and 4 bases at J, with 7 bases in the middle. Germline V gene lookup returns CDR1 LGHDT and CDR2 YNNKEL (reference sequence). The CDR3 coding sequence is TGTGCCAGCAGCCCCACCGGCACTGAAGCTTTCTTT. Amino acids: CASSPTGTEAFF.

The chain uses TRBV11-3 and TRBJ1-1, with 7 bases fitting TRBD1. V shed 3 bases, J shed 7 bases, and the junction held 5 bases outside the gene matches. Looked up from germline, CDR1 is SGHNT and CDR2 is YENEEA. The CDR3 has 13 residues. The CDR3 is CASSLIRDSEAFF. CDR3 nucleotide sequence: TGTGCCAGCAGCTTGATAAGGGACAGTGAAGCTTTCTTT.

CDR3 sequence: CASSLVSRQGAGNTIYF. The CDR3 DNA reads TGCGCCAGCAGCTTGGTCTCCCGACAGGGAGCTGGAAACACCATATATTTT. This rearrangement joins TRBV5-1 to TRBJ1-3, with 7 bases that match TRBD1. With V trimmed by 0 bases and J by 2 bases, 8 bases remained unmatched. The CDR3 has 17 amino acids. CDR1 SGHRS and CDR2 YFSETQ come from the germline V gene.